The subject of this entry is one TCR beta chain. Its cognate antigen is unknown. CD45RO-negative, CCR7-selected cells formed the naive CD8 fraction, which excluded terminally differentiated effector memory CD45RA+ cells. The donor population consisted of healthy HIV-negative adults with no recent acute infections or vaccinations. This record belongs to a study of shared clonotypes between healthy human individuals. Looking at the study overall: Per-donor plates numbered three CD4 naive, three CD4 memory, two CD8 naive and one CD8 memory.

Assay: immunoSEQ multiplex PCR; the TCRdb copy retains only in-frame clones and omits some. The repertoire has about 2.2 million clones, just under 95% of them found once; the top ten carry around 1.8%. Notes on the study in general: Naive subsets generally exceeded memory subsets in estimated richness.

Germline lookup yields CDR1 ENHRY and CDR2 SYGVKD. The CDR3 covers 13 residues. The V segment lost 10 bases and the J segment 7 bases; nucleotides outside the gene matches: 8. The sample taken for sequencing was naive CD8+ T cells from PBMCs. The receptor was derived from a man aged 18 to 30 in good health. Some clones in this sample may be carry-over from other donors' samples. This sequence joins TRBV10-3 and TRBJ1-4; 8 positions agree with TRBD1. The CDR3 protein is CATTGGLVEKLFF. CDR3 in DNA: TGTGCCACAACAGGGGGACTCGTTGAAAAACTGTTTTTT.